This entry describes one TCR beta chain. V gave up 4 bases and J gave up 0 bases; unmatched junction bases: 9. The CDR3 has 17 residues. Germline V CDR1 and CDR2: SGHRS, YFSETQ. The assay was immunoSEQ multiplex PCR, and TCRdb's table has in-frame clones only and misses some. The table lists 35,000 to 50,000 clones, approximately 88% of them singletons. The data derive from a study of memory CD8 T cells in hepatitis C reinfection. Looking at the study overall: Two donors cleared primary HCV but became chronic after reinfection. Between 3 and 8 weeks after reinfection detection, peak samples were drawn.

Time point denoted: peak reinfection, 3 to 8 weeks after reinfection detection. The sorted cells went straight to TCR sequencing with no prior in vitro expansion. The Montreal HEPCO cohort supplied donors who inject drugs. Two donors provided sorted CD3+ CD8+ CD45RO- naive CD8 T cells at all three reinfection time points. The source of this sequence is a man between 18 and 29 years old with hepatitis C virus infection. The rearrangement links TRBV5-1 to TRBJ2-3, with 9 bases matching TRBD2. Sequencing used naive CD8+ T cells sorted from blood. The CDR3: CASSGRLAGASTDTQYF. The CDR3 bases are TGCGCCAGCAGCGGCAGATTAGCGGGAGCTAGCACAGATACGCAGTATTTT.